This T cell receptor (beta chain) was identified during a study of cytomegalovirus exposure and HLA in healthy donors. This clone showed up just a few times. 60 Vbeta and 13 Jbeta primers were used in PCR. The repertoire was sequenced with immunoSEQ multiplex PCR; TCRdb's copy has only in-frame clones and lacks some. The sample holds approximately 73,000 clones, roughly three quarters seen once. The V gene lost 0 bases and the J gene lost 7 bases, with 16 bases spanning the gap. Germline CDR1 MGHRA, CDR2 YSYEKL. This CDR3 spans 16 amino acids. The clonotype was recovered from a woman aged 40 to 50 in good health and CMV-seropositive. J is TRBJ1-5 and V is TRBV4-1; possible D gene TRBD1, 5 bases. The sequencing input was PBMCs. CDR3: CASSQDRGGSRQPQHF. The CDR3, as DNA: TGCGCCAGCAGCCAAGATCGGGGGGGGAGCAGGCAGCCCCAGCATTTT.